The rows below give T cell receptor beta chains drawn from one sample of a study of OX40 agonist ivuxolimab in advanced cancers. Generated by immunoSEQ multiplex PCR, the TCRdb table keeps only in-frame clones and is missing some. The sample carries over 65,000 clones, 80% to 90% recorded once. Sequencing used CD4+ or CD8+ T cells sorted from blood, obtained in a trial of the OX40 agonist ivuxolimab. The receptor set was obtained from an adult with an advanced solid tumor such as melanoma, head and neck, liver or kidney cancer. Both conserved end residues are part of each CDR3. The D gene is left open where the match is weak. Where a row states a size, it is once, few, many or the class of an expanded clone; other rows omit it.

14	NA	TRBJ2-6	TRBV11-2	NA	TGTGCCAGCAGCTTATTTGTCGGGACGAACGTCCTGACTTTC	CASSLFVGTNVLTF
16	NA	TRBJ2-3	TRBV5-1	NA	TGCGCCAGCAGCTTGGAAAGATGGACATCTGAAGATACGCAGTATTTT	CASSLERWTSEDTQYF
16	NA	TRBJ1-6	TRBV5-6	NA	TGTGCCAGCAGCCTGAGACTCTCTAGCGTTGGATCACCCCTCCACTTT	CASSLRLSSVGSPLHF
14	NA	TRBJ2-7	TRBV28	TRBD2	TGTGCCAGCAGTTTGGTAGCGGGGATTTACGAGCAGTACTTC	CASSLVAGIYEQYF
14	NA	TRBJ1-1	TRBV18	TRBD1	TGTGCCAGCTCAGGACAGGGGGCCAACACTGAAGCTTTCTTT	CASSGQGANTEAFF
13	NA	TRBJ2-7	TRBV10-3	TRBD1	TGTGCCACGCGGGACAGGGGGCCCTACGAGCAGTACTTC	CATRDRGPYEQYF
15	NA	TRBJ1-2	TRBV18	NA	TGTGCCAGCTCACCTGTTATAGGGCCCGCCGATGGCTACACCTTC	CASSPVIGPADGYTF
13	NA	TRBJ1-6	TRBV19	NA	TGTGCCAGTAGTCTTAACAGGGATTCACCCCTCCACTTT	CASSLNRDSPLHF
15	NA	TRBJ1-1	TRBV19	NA	TGTGCCAGTAGTATCTCACAGGGAAAGAACACTGAAGCTTTCTTT	CASSISQGKNTEAFF
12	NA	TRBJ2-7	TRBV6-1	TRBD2	TGTGCCAGCACTGTAGCGGGTCCCGAGCAGTACTTC	CASTVAGPEQYF
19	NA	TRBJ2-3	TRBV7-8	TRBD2	TGTGCCAGCAGCCCTGCCCTAGCGGGGGGAAGGGGCCGTGCAGATACGCAGTATTTT	CASSPALAGGRGRADTQYF
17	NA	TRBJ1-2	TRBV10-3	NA	TGTGCCATCAGTGAAGGAGGCAGGACGATGGGCGACTATGGCTACACCTTC	CAISEGGRTMGDYGYTF
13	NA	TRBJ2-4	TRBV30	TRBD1	TGTGCCTGGAGTGTTCCAGGGGGAAACATTCAGTACTTC	CAWSVPGGNIQYF
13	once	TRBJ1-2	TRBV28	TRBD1	TGTGCCAGCAGCACAGGGGGGTACTATGGCTACACCTTC	CASSTGGYYGYTF
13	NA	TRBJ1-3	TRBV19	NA	TGTGCCAGTAACCTGGGGTCCCGCGGCGCCATATATTTT	CASNLGSRGAIYF
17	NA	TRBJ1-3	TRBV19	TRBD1	TGTGCCAGTAGTATTAACAGGGGCCATGGCTCTGGAAACACCATATATTTT	CASSINRGHGSGNTIYF
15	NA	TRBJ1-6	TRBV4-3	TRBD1	TGCGCCAGCAGCCAAGACGCAGGGGGCCGTTCACCCCTCCACTTT	CASSQDAGGRSPLHF
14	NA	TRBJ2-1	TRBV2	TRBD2	TGTGCCAGCAGGCCCGGGACTAGCTACGATGAGCAGTTCTTC	CASRPGTSYDEQFF
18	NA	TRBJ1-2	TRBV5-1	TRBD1	TGCGCCAGCAGCTTGTCCACGGACAGGGTACTAGCTAACTATGGCTACACCTTC	CASSLSTDRVLANYGYTF
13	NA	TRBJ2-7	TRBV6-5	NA	TGTGCCAGCAGCTGGGTGGGGCTCTACGAGCAGTACTTC	CASSWVGLYEQYF
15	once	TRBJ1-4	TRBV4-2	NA	TGTGCCAGCAGCTCAAGGGGCGCGACTAATGAAAAACTGTTTTTT	CASSSRGATNEKLFF
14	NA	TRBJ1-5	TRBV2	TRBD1	TGTGCCAGCAGCAGGGGGAAAAGCAATCAGCCCCAGCATTTT	CASSRGKSNQPQHF
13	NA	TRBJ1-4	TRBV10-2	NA	TGCGCCAGCAGTGAGAAGGGGGGGGAAAAACTGTTTTTT	CASSEKGGEKLFF
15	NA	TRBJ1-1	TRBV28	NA	TGTGCCAGCAGTTTGGAGGAATCTTCCCACACTGAAGCTTTCTTT	CASSLEESSHTEAFF
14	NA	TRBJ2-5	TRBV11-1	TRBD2	TGTGCCAGCAAAGAGCGGGAGGTCAAAGAGACCCAGTACTTC	CASKEREVKETQYF
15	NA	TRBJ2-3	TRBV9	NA	TGTGCCAGCAGCGTAGAGCAGGGAGTCTCAGATACGCAGTATTTT	CASSVEQGVSDTQYF
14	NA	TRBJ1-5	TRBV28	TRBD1	TGTGCCAGCAGTTCCGGACAGGCCCTCCAGCCCCAGCATTTT	CASSSGQALQPQHF
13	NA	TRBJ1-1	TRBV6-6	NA	TGTGCCAGCGGGAGCGGGGTACTAATTGAAGCTTTCTTT	CASGSGVLIEAFF
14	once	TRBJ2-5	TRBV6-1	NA	TGTGCCAGCAGTGACCGGGCGAGGACAGAGACCCAGTACTTC	CASSDRARTETQYF
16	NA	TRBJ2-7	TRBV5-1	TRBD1	TGCGCCAGCAGCTTGGGCTCGGGGACAGGGGCTTACGAGCAGTACTTC	CASSLGSGTGAYEQYF
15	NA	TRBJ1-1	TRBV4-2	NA	TGTGCCAGCAGCCAAGAGCGTCGGACGAACACTGAAGCTTTCTTT	CASSQERRTNTEAFF
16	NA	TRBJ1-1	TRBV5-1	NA	TGCGCCAGCAGCCCGCGGACAGACCTAAGGGCGACTGAAGCTTTCTTT	CASSPRTDLRATEAFF
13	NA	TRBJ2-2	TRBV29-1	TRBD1	TGCAGCGTATGGGACAGCTACACCGGGGAGCTGTTTTTT	CSVWDSYTGELFF
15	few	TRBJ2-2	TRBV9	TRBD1	TGTGCCAGCAGCGCCGGGGACAGGGGGAACGGGGAGCTGTTTTTT	CASSAGDRGNGELFF
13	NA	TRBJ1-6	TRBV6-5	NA	TGTGCCAGCAGTTACGACCTCAATTCACCCCTCCACTTT	CASSYDLNSPLHF
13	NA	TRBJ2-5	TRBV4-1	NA	TGCGCCAGCAGCCGCGGGCCCCAAGAGACCCAGTACTTC	CASSRGPQETQYF
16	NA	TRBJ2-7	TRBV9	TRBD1	TGTGCCAGCAGCGTAGATGGGCAGGGGGCGCTTACCGAGCAGTACTTC	CASSVDGQGALTEQYF
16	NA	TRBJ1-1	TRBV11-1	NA	TGTGCCAGCAGCCCGGGAATCGGGGGGCTGGGCACTGAAGCTTTCTTT	CASSPGIGGLGTEAFF
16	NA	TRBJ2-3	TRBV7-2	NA	TGTGCCAGCAGCCAAAGGAGGGGCCCTAGCACAGATACGCAGTATTTT	CASSQRRGPSTDTQYF
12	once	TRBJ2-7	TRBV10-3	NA	TGTGCCATCAGTGAGAGGGACTACGAGCAGTACTTC	CAISERDYEQYF
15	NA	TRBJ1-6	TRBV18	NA	TGTGCCAGCTCACCCTTGGCCCCGGGGAATTCACCCCTCCACTTT	CASSPLAPGNSPLHF